This TCR beta chain emerged from a study of T cell responses to AZD1222 COVID-19 vaccine. The table came from immunoSEQ multiplex PCR; TCRdb's copy has only in-frame clones and leaves some out. This table has tens of thousands of clones, 80% to 90% appearing once. This clone was seen a few times. This CDR3 spans 14 amino acids. Looked up from germline, CDR1 is ENHRY and CDR2 is SYGVKD. Trimming cost V 6 bases and J 5 bases; bases outside gene matches: 8. The receptor was isolated from an adult in good health. The gene calls are TRBV10-3 and TRBJ2-5; 8 bases fit TRBD2. The material was peripheral blood, obtained on day 0 of AZD1222 vaccination. This chain's CDR3 is CAIRPGLGSETQYF. The CDR3 DNA is TGTGCCATCAGACCGGGACTAGGTTCGGAGACCCAGTACTTC.